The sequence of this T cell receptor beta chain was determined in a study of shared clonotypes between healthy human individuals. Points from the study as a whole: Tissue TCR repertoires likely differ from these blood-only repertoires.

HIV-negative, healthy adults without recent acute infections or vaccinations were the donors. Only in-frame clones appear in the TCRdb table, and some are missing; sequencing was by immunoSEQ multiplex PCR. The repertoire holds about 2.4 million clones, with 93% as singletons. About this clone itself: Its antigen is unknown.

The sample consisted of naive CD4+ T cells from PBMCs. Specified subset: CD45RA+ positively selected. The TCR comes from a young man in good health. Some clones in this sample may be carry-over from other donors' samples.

The CDR3 coding sequence is TGTGCCACCAGCAGAGAAGGGAGAGCGGGAGCCATCTACGAGCAGTACTTC. Protein sequence: CATSREGRAGAIYEQYF. V usage is TRBV15 and J usage is TRBJ2-7; 8 nucleotides line up with TRBD2. The CDR3 is 17 amino acids. CDR1 LNHNV and CDR2 YYDKDF come from the germline V gene (reference sequence). V lost 0 bases and J lost 3; bases outside the gene matches: 10. Full variable domain (remainder filled in from reference TRBV15 and TRBJ2-7): DAMVIQNPRYQVTQFGKPVTLSCSQTLNHNVMYWYQQKSSQAPKLLFHYYDKDFNNEADTPDNFQSRRPNTSFCFLDIRSPGLGDTAMYLCATSREGRAGAIYEQYFGPGTRLTVT.